Sequencing of this T cell receptor (beta chain) was carried out in a study of T-cell memory formation after mild COVID-19. Across the whole study: Clusters of TCRs were largely donor specific.

The 5'RACE method, run with constant-segment primers, produced TCR alpha and TCR beta cDNA libraries (carrying sample barcodes and UMIs). MiXCR, run by TCRdb on the 5' RACE reads, gives a single entry per CDR3 protein. The repertoire holds 470,000 or so distinct CDR3 sequences, with roughly 18% as singletons. This clonotype was counted only a few times. Its antigen is not known. Trimming removed 6 bases from V and 4 bases from J, with 21 bases in between. CDR3 length: 16 amino acids. Looked up from germline, CDR1 is MNHNY and CDR2 is SVGAGI (reference sequence). Study conclusions and caveats: Second-wave clones peaking on day 37 lacked confirmed SARS-CoV-2 specificity.

This chain connects TRBV6-6 to TRBJ1-2, with D maybe TRBD1 (5 bases). Sequenced sample: PBMCs or a T cell subset sorted from them (not recorded which). This clonotype was obtained from a man younger than 35 who had mild COVID-19 (a few samples of this study predate the infection). Cell type and time point are not known. This CDR3 reads CASSQNPGTPTYGYTF. CDR3 DNA sequence: TGTGCCAGCAGCCAAAACCCGGGGACCCCAACCTATGGCTACACCTTC.